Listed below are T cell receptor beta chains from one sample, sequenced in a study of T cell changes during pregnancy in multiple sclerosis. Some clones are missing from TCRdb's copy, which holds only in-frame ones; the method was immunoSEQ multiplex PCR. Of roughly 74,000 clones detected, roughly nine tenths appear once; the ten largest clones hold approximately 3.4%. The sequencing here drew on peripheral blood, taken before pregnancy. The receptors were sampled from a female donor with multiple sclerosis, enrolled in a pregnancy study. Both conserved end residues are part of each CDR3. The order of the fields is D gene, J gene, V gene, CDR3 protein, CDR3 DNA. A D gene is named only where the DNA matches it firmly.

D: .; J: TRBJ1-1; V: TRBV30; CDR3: CASRQTNTEAFF; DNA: TGTGCCTCCCGACAGACAAACACTGAAGCTTTCTTT
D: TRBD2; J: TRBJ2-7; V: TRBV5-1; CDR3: CASSLASGAYEQYF; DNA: TGCGCCAGCAGCTTGGCTAGCGGAGCCTACGAGCAGTACTTC
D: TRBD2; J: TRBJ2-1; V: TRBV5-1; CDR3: CASSLSGTRSYNEQFF; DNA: TGCGCCAGCAGCTTGTCTGGGACTAGGTCCTACAATGAGCAGTTCTTC
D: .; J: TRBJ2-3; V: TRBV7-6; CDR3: CASSLSSLYGRSRNTQYF; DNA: TGTGCCAGCAGCCTGTCATCGCTTTACGGGAGATCAAGGAATACGCAGTATTTT
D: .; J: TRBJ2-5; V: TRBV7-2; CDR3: CASSSTGGVETQYF; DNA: TGTGCCAGCAGCTCAACAGGGGGGGTCGAGACCCAGTACTTC
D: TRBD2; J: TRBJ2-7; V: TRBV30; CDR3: CAWAGLAPYEQYF; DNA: TGTGCCTGGGCCGGACTAGCACCCTACGAGCAGTACTTC
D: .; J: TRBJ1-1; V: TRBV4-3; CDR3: CASSQGAGMNTEAFF; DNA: TGCGCCAGCAGCCAGGGGGCCGGGATGAACACTGAAGCTTTCTTT
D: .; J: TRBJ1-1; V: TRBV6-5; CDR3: CASSYVVTLMNTEAFF; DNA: TGTGCCAGCAGTTATGTTGTTACTCTAATGAACACTGAAGCTTTCTTT
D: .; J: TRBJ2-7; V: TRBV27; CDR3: CASSLGAGLSSYEQYF; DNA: TGTGCCAGCAGTTTAGGGGCGGGGCTTAGCTCCTACGAGCAGTACTTC
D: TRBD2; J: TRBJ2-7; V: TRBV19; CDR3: CASSIAGGSYEQYF; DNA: TGTGCCAGTAGTATAGCGGGAGGGTCCTACGAGCAGTACTTC